The rows below give T cell receptor beta chains drawn from one sample of a study of T cell responses to AZD1222 COVID-19 vaccine. Measured with immunoSEQ multiplex PCR; TCRdb has only the in-frame clones, and not every one. The table records around 180,000 clones, 87% of them present only once. The sequenced sample was peripheral blood, obtained on day 0 of MenACWY control vaccination. These receptors were taken from an adult in good health. The CDR3 runs from the conserved cysteine through the conserved F or W. The order of the fields is V gene, D gene, clone size, J gene, CDR3 protein, CDR3 DNA. D genes are given only for firm matches. Clone size is given for some rows only: seen once, a few or many times, or a class if the clone is expanded.

v_call: TRBV30
d_call: TRBD2
clone_size: -
j_call: TRBJ2-3
cdr3_aa: CACRFSGSTDTQYF
cdr3_nt: TGTGCCTGTCGCTTCAGCGGGAGTACAGATACGCAGTATTTT

v_call: TRBV5-1
d_call: -
clone_size: -
j_call: TRBJ2-5
cdr3_aa: CASSTQPGGQETQYF
cdr3_nt: TGCGCCAGCAGCACACAACCTGGGGGCCAAGAGACCCAGTACTTC

v_call: TRBV15
d_call: TRBD2
clone_size: once
j_call: TRBJ2-1
cdr3_aa: CATSRVRGLASHNEQFF
cdr3_nt: TGTGCCACCAGCAGAGTCAGAGGACTAGCGTCTCACAATGAGCAGTTCTTC

v_call: TRBV28
d_call: TRBD2
clone_size: once
j_call: TRBJ2-7
cdr3_aa: CASRRTSGIYEQYF
cdr3_nt: TGTGCCAGCAGACGGACTAGCGGGATCTACGAGCAGTACTTC

v_call: TRBV20-1
d_call: -
clone_size: few
j_call: TRBJ1-4
cdr3_aa: CSARDLFKLFF
cdr3_nt: TGCAGTGCTAGAGATCTTTTTAAACTGTTTTTT

v_call: TRBV2
d_call: -
clone_size: -
j_call: TRBJ1-3
cdr3_aa: CASRSSTGGISGNTIYF
cdr3_nt: TGTGCCAGCAGGTCGTCGACAGGAGGCATCTCTGGAAACACCATATATTTT

v_call: TRBV7-9
d_call: -
clone_size: -
j_call: TRBJ1-2
cdr3_aa: CASSFLRANYGYTF
cdr3_nt: TGTGCCAGCAGCTTCCTTAGAGCTAACTATGGCTACACCTTC

v_call: TRBV19
d_call: -
clone_size: -
j_call: TRBJ2-7
cdr3_aa: CASSIEGVVPYEQYF
cdr3_nt: TGTGCCAGTAGTATCGAGGGTGTAGTACCCTACGAGCAGTACTTC

v_call: TRBV12-3/TRBV12-4
d_call: -
clone_size: -
j_call: TRBJ1-2
cdr3_aa: CASSPNYGYTF
cdr3_nt: TGTGCCAGCAGTCCTAACTATGGCTACACCTTC

v_call: TRBV10-3
d_call: TRBD1
clone_size: -
j_call: TRBJ1-2
cdr3_aa: CAILSTGENRYTF
cdr3_nt: TGTGCCATCTTGTCGACAGGGGAGAATCGCTACACCTTC

v_call: TRBV28
d_call: -
clone_size: -
j_call: TRBJ2-7
cdr3_aa: CASLPRGGNYEQYF
cdr3_nt: TGTGCCAGCCTACCCCGAGGCGGGAACTACGAGCAGTACTTC

v_call: TRBV6-5
d_call: TRBD1
clone_size: -
j_call: TRBJ2-7
cdr3_aa: CASTTRTGSYEQYF
cdr3_nt: TGTGCCAGCACAACTCGGACAGGATCCTACGAGCAGTACTTC

v_call: TRBV6-5
d_call: -
clone_size: -
j_call: TRBJ1-5
cdr3_aa: CASRTGGDNQPQHF
cdr3_nt: TGTGCCAGCAGAACCGGCGGGGACAATCAGCCCCAGCATTTT

v_call: TRBV28
d_call: -
clone_size: -
j_call: TRBJ2-7
cdr3_aa: CASTIGTLDYEQYF
cdr3_nt: TGTGCCAGCACCATCGGGACCCTGGACTACGAGCAGTACTTC

v_call: TRBV30
d_call: -
clone_size: -
j_call: TRBJ2-5
cdr3_aa: CAWSVRTQETQYF
cdr3_nt: TGTGCCTGGAGTGTAAGGACCCAAGAGACCCAGTACTTC

v_call: TRBV27
d_call: TRBD1
clone_size: -
j_call: TRBJ2-7
cdr3_aa: CASSPNSGTAYEQYF
cdr3_nt: TGTGCCAGCAGTCCGAACTCGGGGACAGCCTACGAGCAGTACTTC

v_call: TRBV3-1/TRBV3-2
d_call: TRBD1
clone_size: -
j_call: TRBJ2-1
cdr3_aa: CASSHTGQGPYNEQFF
cdr3_nt: TGTGCCAGCAGCCACACCGGACAGGGGCCCTACAATGAGCAGTTCTTC

v_call: TRBV7-6
d_call: TRBD1
clone_size: -
j_call: TRBJ2-7
cdr3_aa: CASSLGQTGIYTYEQYF
cdr3_nt: TGTGCCAGCAGCTTAGGCCAGACAGGGATATATACCTACGAGCAGTACTTC

v_call: TRBV27
d_call: -
clone_size: -
j_call: TRBJ2-1
cdr3_aa: CASSLSPTYRLGNEQFF
cdr3_nt: TGTGCCAGCAGTTTATCACCCACCTACAGGCTGGGGAATGAGCAGTTCTTC

v_call: TRBV12-5
d_call: -
clone_size: few
j_call: TRBJ1-2
cdr3_aa: CASGLVRPSTLNYGYTF
cdr3_nt: TGTGCTAGTGGTTTGGTACGACCGTCTACCCTTAACTATGGCTACACCTTC

v_call: TRBV28
d_call: -
clone_size: -
j_call: TRBJ1-4
cdr3_aa: CASSFRGGYEKLFF
cdr3_nt: TGTGCCAGCAGTTTCCGGGGGGGGTATGAAAAACTGTTTTTT

v_call: TRBV6-5
d_call: -
clone_size: -
j_call: TRBJ2-2
cdr3_aa: CASSYTQGGTGELFF
cdr3_nt: TGTGCCAGCAGTTACACGCAGGGTGGCACCGGGGAGCTGTTTTTT

v_call: TRBV5-6
d_call: -
clone_size: few
j_call: TRBJ2-7
cdr3_aa: CASSLEGYEQYF
cdr3_nt: TGTGCCAGCAGCTTGGAGGGCTACGAGCAGTACTTC

v_call: TRBV5-4
d_call: -
clone_size: -
j_call: TRBJ2-3
cdr3_aa: CASSRGGVRTDTQYF
cdr3_nt: TGTGCCAGCAGCAGAGGCGGGGTTCGCACAGATACGCAGTATTTT

v_call: TRBV27
d_call: TRBD2
clone_size: -
j_call: TRBJ2-5
cdr3_aa: CASSLRAGGRETQYF
cdr3_nt: TGTGCCAGCAGTTTAAGAGCGGGGGGGCGAGAGACCCAGTACTTC

v_call: TRBV3-1/TRBV3-2
d_call: TRBD1
clone_size: -
j_call: TRBJ1-3
cdr3_aa: CASRWTGGSSGNTIYF
cdr3_nt: TGTGCCAGCAGGTGGACAGGGGGTTCCTCTGGAAACACCATATATTTT

v_call: TRBV28
d_call: -
clone_size: -
j_call: TRBJ1-1
cdr3_aa: CASSSGTPTEAFF
cdr3_nt: TGTGCCAGCAGTTCCGGGACCCCCACTGAAGCTTTCTTT

v_call: TRBV5-4
d_call: -
clone_size: -
j_call: TRBJ1-2
cdr3_aa: CASSRDENYGYTF
cdr3_nt: TGTGCCAGCAGCCGGGACGAAAACTATGGCTACACCTTC

v_call: TRBV9
d_call: TRBD2
clone_size: -
j_call: TRBJ2-7
cdr3_aa: CASSVDPSGGYEQYF
cdr3_nt: TGTGCCAGCAGCGTAGACCCCAGCGGGGGGTACGAGCAGTACTTC

v_call: TRBV6-1
d_call: -
clone_size: -
j_call: TRBJ1-4
cdr3_aa: CASSDWNGATNEKLFF
cdr3_nt: TGTGCCAGCAGTGATTGGAACGGAGCAACTAATGAAAAACTGTTTTTT

v_call: TRBV12-3/TRBV12-4
d_call: TRBD1
clone_size: -
j_call: TRBJ1-1
cdr3_aa: CASSLGTGEAFF
cdr3_nt: TGTGCCAGCAGTTTGGGGACAGGGGAAGCTTTCTTT

v_call: TRBV5-1
d_call: TRBD2
clone_size: -
j_call: TRBJ2-2
cdr3_aa: CASSLEAGGVGELFF
cdr3_nt: TGCGCCAGCAGCTTGGAAGCGGGAGGGGTCGGGGAGCTGTTTTTT

v_call: TRBV5-4
d_call: -
clone_size: -
j_call: TRBJ1-6
cdr3_aa: CASSLTGTVTYSPLHF
cdr3_nt: TGTGCCAGCAGCTTGACGGGGACGGTAACCTATTCACCCCTCCACTTT

v_call: TRBV29-1
d_call: TRBD1
clone_size: -
j_call: TRBJ1-2
cdr3_aa: CSVEMPGQDYGYTF
cdr3_nt: TGCAGCGTTGAAATGCCGGGACAGGACTATGGCTACACCTTC

v_call: TRBV2
d_call: -
clone_size: -
j_call: TRBJ1-1
cdr3_aa: CASRRGGATEAFF
cdr3_nt: TGTGCCAGCAGGAGGGGGGGCGCGACTGAAGCTTTCTTT

v_call: TRBV27
d_call: -
clone_size: -
j_call: TRBJ2-7
cdr3_aa: CASSSNRGPSEQYF
cdr3_nt: TGTGCCAGCAGTTCTAATAGGGGTCCAAGCGAGCAGTACTTC

v_call: TRBV11-1
d_call: -
clone_size: -
j_call: TRBJ2-2
cdr3_aa: CASSLSLAGELFF
cdr3_nt: TGTGCCAGCAGCTTAAGTCTTGCCGGGGAGCTGTTTTTT

v_call: TRBV5-1
d_call: -
clone_size: -
j_call: TRBJ1-1
cdr3_aa: CASSWAGMGNTEAFF
cdr3_nt: TGCGCCAGCAGCTGGGCCGGGATGGGGAACACTGAAGCTTTCTTT

v_call: TRBV27
d_call: TRBD1
clone_size: few
j_call: TRBJ2-6
cdr3_aa: CASSLWGRTGVGANVLTF
cdr3_nt: TGTGCCAGCAGTTTATGGGGCCGGACAGGGGTTGGGGCCAACGTCCTGACTTTC

v_call: TRBV7-2
d_call: -
clone_size: once
j_call: TRBJ2-7
cdr3_aa: CASSLGPRYEQYF
cdr3_nt: TGTGCCAGCAGCTTGGGGCCCCGCTACGAGCAGTACTTC

v_call: TRBV9
d_call: -
clone_size: -
j_call: TRBJ2-7
cdr3_aa: CASSVDPSIIYEQYF
cdr3_nt: TGTGCCAGCAGCGTAGATCCTAGCATTATTTACGAGCAGTACTTC

v_call: TRBV7-9
d_call: -
clone_size: few
j_call: TRBJ2-7
cdr3_aa: CASSRDYREQYF
cdr3_nt: TGTGCCAGCAGCAGGGATTATCGCGAGCAGTACTTC

v_call: TRBV5-1
d_call: TRBD1
clone_size: -
j_call: TRBJ2-7
cdr3_aa: CASSLGGLGWRVGGLRVYEQYF
cdr3_nt: TGCGCCAGCAGCTTGGGGGGATTGGGCTGGCGGGTAGGGGGCCTTCGGGTCTACGAGCAGTACTTC

v_call: TRBV15
d_call: TRBD1
clone_size: -
j_call: TRBJ1-2
cdr3_aa: CATSRTDRGHYGYTF
cdr3_nt: TGTGCCACCAGCAGAACTGACAGGGGACACTATGGCTACACCTTC

v_call: TRBV5-1
d_call: -
clone_size: -
j_call: TRBJ2-1
cdr3_aa: CASGSYNEQFF
cdr3_nt: TGCGCCTCGGGCTCCTACAATGAGCAGTTCTTC

v_call: TRBV7-6
d_call: -
clone_size: few
j_call: TRBJ1-3
cdr3_aa: CASSLAPSSGNTIYF
cdr3_nt: TGTGCCAGCAGCTTAGCACCAAGCTCTGGAAACACCATATATTTT

v_call: TRBV3-1/TRBV3-2
d_call: -
clone_size: -
j_call: TRBJ2-5
cdr3_aa: CASQQETQYF
cdr3_nt: TGTGCCAGCCAACAAGAGACCCAGTACTTC

v_call: TRBV19
d_call: -
clone_size: -
j_call: TRBJ2-7
cdr3_aa: CASRAPDSYEQYF
cdr3_nt: TGTGCCAGTAGGGCACCTGATTCCTACGAGCAGTACTTC

v_call: TRBV5-8
d_call: -
clone_size: few
j_call: TRBJ2-7
cdr3_aa: CASSLTLTGTAYKQYF
cdr3_nt: TGTGCCAGCAGCTTGACCCTGACAGGGACTGCTTACAAGCAGTACTTC

v_call: TRBV7-9
d_call: -
clone_size: -
j_call: TRBJ1-1
cdr3_aa: CASSFGRDTEAFF
cdr3_nt: TGTGCCAGCAGCTTCGGCAGGGACACTGAAGCTTTCTTT

v_call: TRBV4-1
d_call: -
clone_size: -
j_call: TRBJ2-7
cdr3_aa: CASSHPGIKYEQYF
cdr3_nt: TGCGCCAGCAGCCACCCCGGCATAAAATACGAGCAGTACTTC

v_call: TRBV6-5
d_call: -
clone_size: few
j_call: TRBJ1-1
cdr3_aa: CASSSERAKWTFF
cdr3_nt: TGTGCCAGCAGCAGTGAAAGGGCCAAGTGGACTTTCTTT

v_call: TRBV11-3
d_call: -
clone_size: -
j_call: TRBJ2-1
cdr3_aa: CASSLSSDEQFF
cdr3_nt: TGTGCCAGCAGCTTAAGTAGCGATGAGCAGTTCTTC

v_call: TRBV7-6
d_call: -
clone_size: -
j_call: TRBJ1-1
cdr3_aa: CASSPTANTEAFF
cdr3_nt: TGTGCCAGCAGCCCTACAGCTAACACTGAAGCTTTCTTT

v_call: TRBV30
d_call: -
clone_size: -
j_call: TRBJ1-5
cdr3_aa: CAWSRGGASYQPQHF
cdr3_nt: TGTGCCTGGAGCAGGGGCGGAGCATCCTATCAGCCCCAGCATTTT

v_call: TRBV10-3
d_call: TRBD1
clone_size: few
j_call: TRBJ1-3
cdr3_aa: CAISAGQGGNTIYF
cdr3_nt: TGTGCCATCAGTGCCGGACAGGGGGGAAACACCATATATTTT

v_call: TRBV10-3
d_call: -
clone_size: few
j_call: TRBJ2-6
cdr3_aa: CAIPGSSGANVLTF
cdr3_nt: TGTGCCATCCCTGGATCCTCTGGGGCCAACGTCCTGACTTTC

v_call: TRBV15
d_call: -
clone_size: few
j_call: TRBJ1-2
cdr3_aa: CATSRDRALVGSYGYTF
cdr3_nt: TGTGCCACCAGCAGAGATCGGGCTTTGGTTGGATCGTATGGCTACACCTTC

v_call: TRBV7-8
d_call: -
clone_size: -
j_call: TRBJ2-2
cdr3_aa: CASSLFQGLNTGELFF
cdr3_nt: TGTGCCAGCAGCTTATTTCAGGGGCTAAACACCGGGGAGCTGTTTTTT